The 17 T cell receptor beta chains reported below all come from one sample, sequenced in a study of blood T cell repertoires in COVID-19 (TCRdb year 2020). Library preparation used the immunoSEQ multiplex PCR assay. TCRdb's version of the immuneACCESS table is confined to in-frame rearrangements and falls short of the full clone set. An unresolved V gene accounts for under half of the shortfall where checked; the remainder is of unknown origin. This sample holds some 500,000 clones; 85% to 90% were observed only once. The ten largest clones add up to around 7.8% of the sample. Input material: peripheral blood. The receptors come from a woman aged 50 to 60 with COVID-19, enrolled during active disease.

The V gene is TRBV11-3, the J gene TRBJ2-2, with D perhaps matching TRBD2 (6 bases). V was pared by 3 bases and J by 1 base, with 9 bases between. Germline-derived CDR1 and CDR2 are SGHNT and YENEEA. This CDR3 is 15 amino acids long. CDR3 protein: CASSFDGGNTGELFF. Written as DNA, the CDR3 is TGTGCCAGCAGCTTCGACGGGGGGAACACCGGGGAGCTGTTTTTT.

In this sample, this clone turned up once. The chain employs TRBV6-5 and TRBJ1-1, with a weak D call TRBD1 (6 bases). CDR1 MNHEY and CDR2 SVGAGI come from the germline V gene. The CDR3 is made up of 13 amino acids. V lost 0 bases and J lost 7, with 9 bases in between. Here the CDR3 reads CASSYSDRHEAFF. The CDR3 DNA reads TGTGCCAGCAGTTACTCAGACAGGCATGAAGCTTTCTTT.

The chain employs TRBV3-1 (or the pseudogene TRBV3-2) and TRBJ1-2; a weak D match, TRBD1 (6 bases). Trimming cost V 2 bases and J 4 bases, with 11 bases left between them. This CDR3 comprises 14 residues. Germline CDR1 LGHDT, CDR2 YNNKEL (reference sequence). Here the CDR3 reads CASSQRGGTYGYTF. CDR3 bases: TGTGCCAGCAGCCAACGAGGGGGAACCTATGGCTACACCTTC.

The chain uses TRBV6-5 and TRBJ1-4; a possible D gene is TRBD1 (5 bases). The CDR3 has 14 amino acids. Germline-derived CDR1 and CDR2 are MNHEY and SVGAGI. The V and J ends lost 6 bases and 4 bases respectively, with 12 bases between them. CDR3 DNA: TGTGCCAGCAGCCACAGGCTAAGTAATGAAAAACTGTTTTTT. It translates to CASSHRLSNEKLFF.

The genes are TRBV27 and TRBJ1-2; TRBD1 matches at 9 bases. The V gene end was trimmed by 5 bases and the J gene end by 2 bases; junction bases not matched to a gene: 3. Germline V gene lookup returns CDR1 MNHEY and CDR2 SMNVEV (reference sequence). CDR3 length: 14 amino acids. CDR3 in DNA: TGTGCCAGCAGTGGACAGGGGATCAACTATGGCTACACCTTC. Its protein product is CASSGQGINYGYTF.

The chain combines TRBV18 with TRBJ1-1; D is possibly TRBD1 (6 bases). The V and J ends lost 5 bases and 5 bases respectively, with 18 bases between them. CDR1 and CDR2 from the germline V gene are KGHSH and LQKENI. CDR3 size: 15 residues. In nucleotides, the CDR3 is TGTGCCAGCTCAGGGGGGGCAAGGGATAGAACTGAAGCTTTCTTT. Translating gives CASSGGARDRTEAFF. The whole variable domain, filled in from reference TRBV18 and TRBJ1-1, reads NAGVMQNPRHLVRRRGQEARLRCSPMKGHSHVYWYRQLPEEGLKFMVYLQKENIIDESGMPKERFSAEFPKEGPSILRIQQVVRGDSAAYFCASSGGARDRTEAFFGQGTRLTVV.

The rearrangement joins TRBV5-5 to TRBJ1-1; D remains unclear. Trimming shortened V by 4 bases and J by 0 bases, and 16 bases separated the two germline ends. The germline CDR1 and CDR2 sequences are SGHKS and YYEKEE (reference sequence). The CDR3 is made up of 16 amino acids. The CDR3 bases are TGTGCCAGCAGCCCGGACTACGGCAGCGTGAACACTGAAGCTTTCTTT. Translating it yields CASSPDYGSVNTEAFF.

The chain couples TRBV7-9 to TRBJ1-6, with D possibly being TRBD1 (6 bases). Germline assignment: CDR1 SEHNR and CDR2 FQNEAQ (reference sequence). The CDR3 covers 13 residues. V was trimmed by 7 bases and J by 5 bases, leaving 9 bases between them. CDR3 protein: CASKRQDNSPLHF. The CDR3, as DNA: TGTGCCAGCAAAAGACAGGATAATTCACCCCTCCACTTT.

This clone was seen once. The V gene is TRBV19, the J gene TRBJ1-5; no clear D. Germline V gene sequence: CDR1 LNHDA, CDR2 SQIVND (reference sequence). V was clipped by 6 bases and J by 11 bases, with 20 bases between them. The CDR3 length is 14 residues. The CDR3 here is CASSNEGRAMAQHF. For the CDR3, the DNA is TGTGCCAGTAGCAACGAAGGGCGGGCAATGGCCCAGCATTTT. Using reference TRBV19 and TRBJ1-5 for the parts outside the CDR3, the full variable domain is DGGITQSPKYLFRKEGQNVTLSCEQNLNHDAMYWYRQDPGQGLRLIYYSQIVNDFQKGDIAEGYSVSREKKESFPLTVTSAQKNPTAFYLCASSNEGRAMAQHFGDGTRLSIL.

The gene calls are TRBV27 and TRBJ2-7; TRBD2 aligns across 11 bases. The V gene end was trimmed by 6 bases and the J gene end by 0 bases; junction bases not matched to a gene: 4. The CDR3 is made up of 15 amino acids. The germline V gene has CDR1 MNHEY and CDR2 SMNVEV (reference sequence). DNA of the CDR3: TGTGCCAGCAGCAAACTAGCGGGGGACTCCTACGAGCAGTACTTC. Protein product: CASSKLAGDSYEQYF.

This clone has more than one count but fewer than ten. The gene calls are TRBV9 and TRBJ2-7, with D possibly matching TRBD1 (6 bases). There are 15 residues in the CDR3. Trimming took off 0 bases at V and 0 bases at J, with 10 bases between the two ends. Germline V gene data show CDR1 as SGDLS and CDR2 as YYNGEE. The CDR3 loop reads CASSVAPGHSYEQYF. As DNA, the CDR3 is TGTGCCAGCAGCGTAGCTCCGGGACACTCCTACGAGCAGTACTTC.

As DNA, the CDR3 is TGCGCCAGCAGCCTCCAGGGTGTAATAGGAGATACGCAGTATTTT. Translating it yields CASSLQGVIGDTQYF. V is TRBV5-1 and J is TRBJ2-3; possibly TRBD1 for D (5 bases). Germline V gives CDR1 SGHRS, CDR2 YFSETQ. The V gene lost 4 bases and the J gene lost 5 bases, with 17 bases spanning the gap. The CDR3 spans 15 residues.

This chain uses TRBV30 with TRBJ2-3, with 7 bases lining up with TRBD1. The CDR3 sequence is 14 residues long. After removal of 4 bases from V and 2 bases from J, the junction contained 6 bases not matched to a gene. Germline CDR1 reads GTSNPN; CDR2 reads SVGIG (reference sequence). The CDR3 is CAWNLGQYTDTQYF. CDR3 bases: TGTGCCTGGAATCTGGGACAGTACACAGATACGCAGTATTTT.

The chain couples TRBV12-2 to TRBJ2-7; whether TRBD1, the table's D call, matches the DNA was not checked. TRBV12-2 is a pseudogene. The length of the CDR3 is 14 residues. CDR3 coding DNA: TGTGCAAGTCGCTTCCTCAGGGGGCCCCACGAGCAGTACTTC. It translates to CASRFLRGPHEQYF.

The sample holds one count of this clone. The rearrangement links TRBV30 to TRBJ1-1; 7 bases are a match to TRBD1. V lost 3 bases to trimming and J lost 8 bases; unmatched junction nucleotides: 9. The CDR3 spans 13 residues. CDR1 GTSNPN and CDR2 SVGIG come from the germline V gene (reference sequence). DNA for the CDR3: TGTGCCTGGAGCGTAGGAACAGGGGCGGAAGCTTTCTTT. Residues: CAWSVGTGAEAFF.

The V call is TRBV6-6, the J call TRBJ1-2, with 8 bases aligning to TRBD1. Germline CDR1 is MNHNY and CDR2 is SVGAGI (reference sequence). The CDR3 length is 14 residues. With V trimmed by 6 bases and J by 4 bases, 7 bases remained unmatched. The chain's CDR3 is CASSVQGGRYGYTF. As DNA, the CDR3 is TGTGCCAGCAGCGTACAGGGGGGCCGCTATGGCTACACCTTC.

This chain uses TRBV6-6 with TRBJ1-3; D is unresolved. Germline values: CDR1 MNHNY, CDR2 SVGAGI (reference sequence). The CDR3 is 16 residues long. The V gene lost 2 bases and the J gene lost 0 bases, with 11 bases spanning the gap. This CDR3 reads CASSYVRQTSGNTIYF. DNA for the CDR3: TGTGCCAGCAGTTACGTCCGACAAACCTCTGGAAACACCATATATTTT.